This entry lists 31 T cell receptor beta chains sequenced from one sample in a study of CD8 T cells in ankylosing spondylitis. These TCRs are of unknown antigen specificity. The study's findings and limits: Ankylosing spondylitis blood appeared to be characterized by a TCR beta motif of eight highly homologous variants.

TCRdb reprocessed the 5' RACE reads via MiXCR and lists one record per CDR3 protein. Among 350,000 to 450,000 distinct CDR3 sequences listed, around 26% were seen once. Sequenced material: blood, either unsorted or a sorted T cell fraction (not recorded which). These receptors were obtained from a male donor with ankylosing spondylitis.

The V call is TRBV4-1, the J call TRBJ2-5, with TRBD2 as a possible D gene (6 bases). The V end lost 1 base, the J end lost 3 bases, and 12 bases lay between the germline ends. Germline values: CDR1 MGHRA, CDR2 YSYEKL. The CDR3 loop spans 15 amino acids. The CDR3 loop is CASSQGDAGKETQYF. The DNA of the CDR3 is TGCGCCAGCAGCCAAGGGGACGCGGGGAAAGAGACCCAGTACTTC.

This clonotype has only a few counts. This rearrangement joins TRBV11-2 to TRBJ1-1, with D unresolved. Germline CDR1 reads SGHAT; CDR2 reads FQNNGV. CDR3 size: 14 residues. The V end lost 6 bases, the J end lost 6 bases, and 17 bases lay between the germline ends. This CDR3 reads CASSQRPQAAEAFF. As DNA, the CDR3 is TGTGCCAGCAGTCAACGACCCCAGGCAGCTGAAGCTTTCTTT.

V usage is TRBV5-1 and J usage is TRBJ2-7, with 8 bases matching TRBD2. Per germline, CDR1 SGHRS and CDR2 YFSETQ. V gave up 2 bases and J gave up 0 bases; unmatched junction bases: 7. The CDR3 has 16 residues. CDR3 bases: TGCGCCAGCAGCTTAGACGGGAGGGCCAGCTCCTACGAGCAGTACTTC. It codes for CASSLDGRASSYEQYF.

The genes are TRBV5-1 and TRBJ2-1; TRBD1 is a possible D gene (6 bases). The V end was cut by 3 bases, the J end by 10 bases, with 8 bases between. This CDR3 has 11 amino acids. Germline V CDR1 and CDR2: SGHRS, YFSETQ. The DNA of the CDR3 is TGCGCCAGCAGCTCCGACAGGGAGCAGTTCTTC. Translation gives CASSSDREQFF.

V usage is TRBV7-2 and J usage is TRBJ1-5; possibly TRBD1 for D (5 bases). Germline CDR1 and CDR2: SGHTA and FQGNSA. There are 16 residues in the CDR3. Deletions cut 4 bases from V and 2 bases from J, with 15 bases between. DNA for the CDR3: TGTGCCAGCAGCTCACAGGTTCTTTCGGGCAATCAGCCCCAGCATTTT. Encoded protein: CASSSQVLSGNQPQHF.

This clonotype was seen a handful of times. CDR3 nucleotide sequence: TGCAGTGCTCTTACCGGGGCCAATGATTCACCCCTCCACTTT. Encoded protein: CSALTGANDSPLHF. This chain connects TRBV20-1 to TRBJ1-6, with a weak D call TRBD1 (5 bases). This CDR3 has 14 amino acids. Trimming removed 5 bases at V and 8 bases at J, with 16 bases between. Germline lookup yields CDR1 DFQATT and CDR2 SNEGSKA (reference sequence).

V usage is TRBV5-1 and J usage is TRBJ1-2; 9 nucleotides line up with TRBD1. Germline-derived CDR1 and CDR2 are SGHRS and YFSETQ. V dropped 4 bases and J dropped 2; count of bases not matched to a gene: 6. The CDR3 spans 15 residues. CDR3 amino acids: CASSQRTGDNYGYTF. Written as DNA, the CDR3 is TGCGCCAGCAGCCAGAGGACAGGGGACAACTATGGCTACACCTTC. Looking up the rest from reference TRBV5-1 and TRBJ1-2 gives the full variable domain: KAGVTQTPRYLIKTRGQQVTLSCSPISGHRSVSWYQQTPGQGLQFLFEYFSETQRNKGNFPGRFSGRQFSNSRSEMNVSTLELGDSALYLCASSQRTGDNYGYTFGSGTRLTVV.

The rearrangement links TRBV7-2 to TRBJ2-7; D remains unclear. V was cut by 5 bases and J by 0 bases, with 5 bases left in between. The CDR3 loop spans 12 amino acids. Germline CDR1 reads SGHTA; CDR2 reads FQGNSA. CDR3 sequence reads: CASSPASYEQYV. DNA of the CDR3: TGTGCCAGCAGCCCCGCCTCCTACGAGCAGTACGTC.

This clonotype was observed a few times. CDR3 coding DNA: TGCGCCAGCAGCTCGGGACAGAACCAAGAGACCCAGTACTTC. It translates to CASSSGQNQETQYF. The J gene is TRBJ2-5, the V gene TRBV5-1, with 7 positions matching TRBD1. After removal of 3 bases from V and 0 bases from J, the junction contained 2 bases not matched to a gene. From germline, CDR1 is SGHRS and CDR2 YFSETQ. The length of the CDR3 is 14 residues.

The V call is TRBV5-5, the J call TRBJ1-4; no firm D call. CDR3 length: 14 residues. V lost 1 base and J lost 8, with 12 bases in between. CDR1 SGHKS and CDR2 YYEKEE come from the germline V gene (reference sequence). CDR3 DNA: TGTGCCAGCAGCTTGTATTCGGGAGGCGAAAAACTGTTTTTT. It specifies CASSLYSGGEKLFF.

The chain is built from TRBV24-1 and TRBJ2-1; weak D call: TRBD1 (5 bases). CDR3 length equals 13 residues. Per the germline V gene, CDR1 is KGHDR and CDR2 is SFDVKD. The V end lost 8 bases, the J end lost 8 bases, and 15 bases lay between the germline ends. CDR3 DNA sequence: TGTGCCACCACCTCGGACATTGGCCATGAGCAGTTCTTC. Translation gives CATTSDIGHEQFF.

The chain recombines TRBV5-6 with TRBJ2-1; TRBD1 matches at 7 bases. From germline, CDR1 is SGHDT and CDR2 YYEEEE. V shed 4 bases and J 2 bases; nucleotides not matched to a gene: 9. The CDR3 contains 16 residues. The CDR3 spells CASSLRQGLAYNEQFF. CDR3 DNA sequence: TGTGCCAGCAGCCTAAGACAGGGCTTAGCCTACAATGAGCAGTTCTTC.

The table lists this clonotype with a count of one. The genes are TRBV6-1 and TRBJ2-7; the D gene is possibly TRBD2 (6 bases). Trimming removed 11 bases from V and 0 bases from J, with 23 bases in between. CDR1 is MNHNS and CDR2 is SASEGT in the germline V gene. CDR3 length equals 16 residues. CDR3 residues: CASGGAWRSYSYEQYV. For the CDR3, the DNA is TGTGCCTCCGGAGGGGCGTGGCGATCCTACTCCTACGAGCAGTACGTC.

The chain joins TRBV5-1 to TRBJ1-1, with 9 bases that match TRBD1. Trimming at V came to 0 bases and at J to 8 bases, leaving 5 bases not matched to a gene. The germline V gene has CDR1 SGHRS and CDR2 YFSETQ. The CDR3 sequence is 14 residues long. The CDR3 DNA follows: TGCGCCAGCAGCTTGGCGGGACAGGGACCCGAAGCTTTCTTT. Its protein product is CASSLAGQGPEAFF.

The J gene is TRBJ2-3, the V gene TRBV5-1; the match to TRBD2 covers 12 bases. Germline CDR1 reads SGHRS; CDR2 reads YFSETQ. V lost 3 bases and J lost 2; bases outside the gene matches: 7. This CDR3 spans 17 amino acids. As DNA, the CDR3 is TGCGCCAGCAGCTCCCGGACTAGCGGGACCTTCACAGATACGCAGTATTTT. It specifies CASSSRTSGTFTDTQYF. The complete variable domain, with remaining parts taken from reference TRBV5-1 and TRBJ2-3, reads KAGVTQTPRYLIKTRGQQVTLSCSPISGHRSVSWYQQTPGQGLQFLFEYFSETQRNKGNFPGRFSGRQFSNSRSEMNVSTLELGDSALYLCASSSRTSGTFTDTQYFGPGTRLTVL.

The J gene is TRBJ2-2, the V gene TRBV28; D not resolved. Trimming took off 3 bases at V and 6 bases at J, with 8 bases between the two ends. The CDR3 contains 13 residues. From germline, CDR1 is MDHEN and CDR2 SYDVKM. The CDR3 DNA follows: TGTGCCAGCAGTTTTCATAACTCCGGGGAGCTGTTTTTT. It codes for CASSFHNSGELFF.

The chain carries TRBV2 and TRBJ1-2; 7 bases line up with TRBD1. Germline V gene sequence: CDR1 SNHLY, CDR2 FYNNEI. CDR3 length: 13 amino acids. V lost 2 bases to trimming and J lost 3 bases; unmatched junction nucleotides: 0. Written as DNA, the CDR3 is TGTGCCAGCAGTGAACAGGGGGACTATGGCTACACCTTC. Translating gives CASSEQGDYGYTF.

This clonotype was observed many times. This chain uses TRBV7-9 with TRBJ2-7, with 13 bases that match TRBD2. The germline V gene has CDR1 SEHNR and CDR2 FQNEAQ (reference sequence). V trimming: 6 bases; J trimming: 4 bases; junction bases outside the gene matches: 6. CDR3 length equals 15 residues. CDR3 DNA: TGTGCCAGCAGGACGACTAGCGGGAGGTTATACGAGCAGTACTTC. Translating gives CASRTTSGRLYEQYF.

The CDR3, as DNA: TGCAGTGCCCTGGGACAGCCGTCAAATACGCAGTATTTT. It yields the protein CSALGQPSNTQYF. The V and J genes are TRBV20-1 and TRBJ2-3; 7 bases match TRBD1. V was clipped by 6 bases and J by 7 bases; unmatched bases: 10. Germline CDR1 is DFQATT and CDR2 is SNEGSKA (reference sequence). The CDR3 loop spans 13 amino acids.

The chain carries TRBV24-1 and TRBJ2-1; 7 bases agree with TRBD1. There are 18 residues in the CDR3. Germline CDR1 KGHDR, CDR2 SFDVKD. V dropped 5 bases and J dropped 9; count of bases not matched to a gene: 21. DNA for the CDR3: TGTGCCACCAGTGTCGACCGAAGGGGGCTGAGTCTCGCAAGTGAGCAGTTCTTC. Translation: CATSVDRRGLSLASEQFF.

This chain connects TRBV12-3 or TRBV12-4 to TRBJ2-7, with 9 bases aligning to TRBD1. The trim removed 2 bases at V and 5 bases at J, leaving 4 bases unmatched. This CDR3 has 14 amino acids. The DNA of the CDR3 is TGTGCCAGCAGTTTAAGGGACAGGGATAACGAGCAGTACTTC. It is translated as CASSLRDRDNEQYF.

This clonotype showed up just a few times. The V gene is TRBV20-1, the J gene TRBJ1-1; D unclear. Looked up from germline, CDR1 is DFQATT and CDR2 is SNEGSKA (reference sequence). The CDR3 runs 15 residues. V was pared by 1 base and J by 2 bases, with 14 bases between. The chain's CDR3 is CSARVVGPGNTEAFF. The CDR3 region has the DNA TGCAGTGCTAGAGTAGTGGGTCCGGGAAACACTGAAGCTTTCTTT.

The CDR3, as DNA: TGCAGCGCACCTCGGAGTTTTGTGCTAGCCCCCTACAATGAGCAGTTCTTC. Translating it yields CSAPRSFVLAPYNEQFF. The chain joins TRBV29-1 to TRBJ2-1; a possible D gene is TRBD2 (5 bases). Germline-derived CDR1 and CDR2 are SQVTM and ANQGSEA. The ends were cut back, 7 bases at V and 2 bases at J, with 24 bases in the middle. CDR3 size: 17 residues.

The CDR3 sequence is CASIPSVGDNEQFF. CDR3 bases: TGCGCCAGCATCCCCAGCGTAGGGGACAATGAGCAGTTCTTC. The rearrangement uses TRBV5-1 and TRBJ2-1; D perhaps matches TRBD1 (5 bases). The germline gives CDR1 SGHRS, CDR2 YFSETQ. This CDR3 is built from 14 residues. The V and J ends lost 6 bases and 5 bases respectively, with 15 bases between them.

This clonotype appeared a few times. This sequence joins TRBV15 and TRBJ1-6; no clear D. V lost 6 bases and J 5 bases, leaving 14 bases between the germline ends. There are 15 residues in the CDR3. Germline CDR1 and CDR2: LNHNV and YYDKDF (reference sequence). This chain's CDR3 is CATSMGAPDNSPLHF. The CDR3 DNA reads as TGTGCCACCAGTATGGGAGCCCCTGATAATTCACCCCTCCACTTT.

This clonotype showed up just a few times. V gene TRBV20-1 combines with J gene TRBJ2-5, with D uncertain. Per the germline V gene, CDR1 is DFQATT and CDR2 is SNEGSKA (reference sequence). CDR3 length: 15 residues. V was shortened by 4 bases and J by 0 bases, with 15 bases between the two germline ends. Written as DNA, the CDR3 is TGCAGTGCTACCCCTCGTGCGGCCGACCAAGAGACCCAGTACTTC. Amino acids: CSATPRAADQETQYF.

This chain connects TRBV20-1 to TRBJ2-3; D is undetermined. This CDR3 contains 15 residues. Deletions cut 1 base from V and 3 bases from J, with 14 bases between. Germline V gene sequence: CDR1 DFQATT, CDR2 SNEGSKA (reference sequence). The CDR3 DNA is TGCAGTGCTAGAGGTACCTTCGCCTTGACAGATACGCAGTATTTT. This codes for CSARGTFALTDTQYF.

This clonotype was observed once. The chain combines TRBV3-1 with TRBJ2-6; D is unresolved. In germline, CDR1 is LGHDT, CDR2 YNNKEL (reference sequence). The CDR3 is 16 residues long. V lost 2 bases and J lost 0, with 8 bases in between. The CDR3 nucleotides are TGTGCCAGCAGCCAACCCCCCCTCTCTGGGGCCAACGTCCTGACTTTC. It yields the protein CASSQPPLSGANVLTF. The complete variable domain, with remaining parts taken from reference TRBV3-1 and TRBJ2-6, reads DTAVSQTPKYLVTQMGNDKSIKCEQNLGHDTMYWYKQDSKKFLKIMFSYNNKELIINETVPNRFSPKSPDKAHLNLHINSLELGDSAVYFCASSQPPLSGANVLTFGAGSRLTVL.

V and J are TRBV6-1 and TRBJ2-1, with D possibly matching TRBD2 (6 bases). CDR1 MNHNS and CDR2 SASEGT come from the germline V gene. Trimming left V 2 bases short and J 4 bases short, with 12 bases between. CDR3 size: 15 residues. The CDR3, as DNA: TGTGCCAGCAGTGAAATGGAGGGAACGTACAATGAGCAGTTCTTC. This encodes CASSEMEGTYNEQFF.

The V call is TRBV3-1, the J call TRBJ1-1; D gene uncertain. V was clipped by 0 bases and J by 1 base, with 9 bases between them. This CDR3 comprises 15 residues. Germline CDR1 reads LGHDT; CDR2 reads YNNKEL (reference sequence). CDR3 amino acids: CASSQEAVANTEAFF. CDR3 nucleotides: TGTGCCAGCAGCCAAGAGGCGGTAGCGAACACTGAAGCTTTCTTT.

The rearrangement uses TRBV20-1 and TRBJ2-1; D gene uncertain. The CDR3 has 13 amino acids. V was clipped by 6 bases and J by 4 bases, with 13 bases between them. CDR1 and CDR2 from the germline V gene are DFQATT and SNEGSKA (reference sequence). DNA of the CDR3: TGCAGTGCAAAAGGGCTATTTTACAATGAGCAGTTCTTC. Residues: CSAKGLFYNEQFF.